Listed below are T cell receptor beta chains from one sample, sequenced in a study of T cell repertoires in aging, cancer and after chemotherapy. MiXCR was run by TCRdb on the multiplex PCR reads, yielding one entry per CDR3 protein. The table includes 1,500 to 2,000 distinct CDR3 sequences, around 23% detected once. The sample was blood. Receptors originate from a human donor with a solid tumor. Both conserved end residues are part of each CDR3. A D gene is named only where the DNA matches it firmly. Clone size is given for some rows only: seen once, a few or many times, or a class if the clone is expanded.

J | size | D | V | DNA | CDR3
TRBJ2-1 | few | - | TRBV18 | TGTGCCAGCTCAAAAGCAGGGGCCAATGAGCAGTTCTTC | CASSKAGANEQFF
TRBJ1-3 | - | - | TRBV4-3 | TGTGCCAGCAGCCAAATCCGGGGACTAGTAAGCACCATATATTTT | CASSQIRGLVSTIYF
TRBJ2-3 | medium-sized | - | TRBV5-4 | TGTGCCAGCAGCTTGGCCCAGCTGAGAAGCACAGATACGCAGTATTTT | CASSLAQLRSTDTQYF
TRBJ2-2 | medium-sized | - | TRBV19 | TGTGCCAGTAAAGTACCAGGGGGCGGGAGCGGGGAGCTGTTTTTT | CASKVPGGGSGELFF
TRBJ2-1 | medium-sized | TRBD2 | TRBV7-2 | TGTGCCAGCAGCGCAGGACTAGCGGGCAATGAGCAGTTCTTC | CASSAGLAGNEQFF
TRBJ1-2 | - | - | TRBV7-2 | TGTGCCAGCAGCTGGAGTTTGGGTGGGCCTAACTATGGCTACACCTTC | CASSWSLGGPNYGYTF
TRBJ2-6 | large | - | TRBV20-1 | TGCAGTGCTAGAGATCGGGCGGGTCCCAGCTCTGGGGCCAACGTCCTGACTTTC | CSARDRAGPSSGANVLTF
TRBJ2-2 | - | TRBD1 | TRBV20-1 | TGCAGTGCAGGGACAGGGACCGGGGAGCTGTTTTTT | CSAGTGTGELFF
TRBJ2-5 | many | TRBD2 | TRBV11-2 | TGTGCCAGCAGCAAACTAGCGGACCAAGAGACCCAGTACTTC | CASSKLADQETQYF
TRBJ2-1 | - | - | TRBV21-1 | TGTGCCAGCAGCAAAGGCACACTAGCTCCCGTATACAATGAGCAGTTCTTC | CASSKGTLAPVYNEQFF
TRBJ2-2 | medium-sized | TRBD2 | TRBV10-3 | TGTGCCATCAGAAGCGGGAGGAACACCGGGGAGCTGTTTTTT | CAIRSGRNTGELFF
TRBJ2-3 | - | TRBD2 | TRBV5-5 | TGTGCCAGCGCCGGGACTAGCGGTACAGATACGCAGTATTTT | CASAGTSGTDTQYF
TRBJ2-1 | - | - | TRBV12-3/TRBV12-4 | TGTGCCAGCAGGCTCCGTGGGGGAAGGGGGACTGAGCAGTTCTTC | CASRLRGGRGTEQFF
TRBJ2-7 | few | TRBD2 | TRBV30 | TGTGCCTGGAGAGCTAGCGGGAGTGGCTACGAGCAGTACTTC | CAWRASGSGYEQYF
TRBJ2-1 | - | TRBD2 | TRBV7-7 | TGTGCCAGCAGCTTAGGCGGGGGGTCATCGAATGAGCAGTTCTTC | CASSLGGGSSNEQFF
TRBJ2-4 | medium-sized | - | TRBV20-1 | TGCAGTGCTCCCCTAGGGATGGACATTCAGTACTTC | CSAPLGMDIQYF
TRBJ2-3 | medium-sized | TRBD2 | TRBV6-1 | TGTGCCAGCAGTGGACTAGCGGGCACAGATACGCAGTATTTT | CASSGLAGTDTQYF
TRBJ1-2 | - | TRBD1 | TRBV5-1 | TGCGCCAGCAGCTTTGGGACAGGAACTCGTGGCTACACCTTC | CASSFGTGTRGYTF
TRBJ2-3 | medium-sized | TRBD2 | TRBV20-1 | TGCAGTGCTAAAGGACTAGCGGGGAATCCTAGCACAGATACGCAGTATTTT | CSAKGLAGNPSTDTQYF
TRBJ2-1 | once | - | TRBV6-1 | TGTGCCAGCGGTGAAGCGCCCGGGACCACGTATGAGCAGTTCTTC | CASGEAPGTTYEQFF
TRBJ2-1 | large | TRBD2 | TRBV6-5 | TGTGCCAGCACCCCACTAGAGCGGGGGTACAATGAGCAGTTCTTC | CASTPLERGYNEQFF
TRBJ1-2 | - | - | TRBV30 | TGTGCCTGGAGTCAACCTAGCGGGAGTGGCTACACCTTC | CAWSQPSGSGYTF
TRBJ2-6 | hyperexpanded | - | TRBV29-1 | TGCAGCGTTGTAGGGGGGGCCAACGTCCTGACTTTC | CSVVGGANVLTF
TRBJ2-1 | medium-sized | TRBD2 | TRBV19 | TGTGCCAGTAGTATCAGTAGCGGGAATGAGCAGTTCTTC | CASSISSGNEQFF